The T cell receptor beta chain described here comes from a study of Ad26.COV2.S vaccination and SARS-CoV-2 variants. The CDR3 covers 17 residues. Trimming left V 3 bases short and J 3 bases short, with 21 bases between. Per germline, CDR1 SGHVS and CDR2 FNYEAQ. Produced via immunoSEQ multiplex PCR; TCRdb's table is partial and in-frame only. This sample has about 350,000 clones; roughly 84% occur once, and the top ten carry 3.3%. Sample treatment: 15 to 20 received Ad26.COV2.S at low or high dose, single or two shots; a few received placebo; per-sample allocation not given. Sampling was performed 63 days after the first vaccine or placebo injection.

The clonotype was recovered from a person aged 18 to 59 who received the Ad26.COV2.S COVID-19 vaccine or a placebo. J is TRBJ2-7 and V is TRBV7-6; D possibly corresponds to TRBD2 (6 bases). Sequenced material: peripheral blood, taken in a trial of Ad26.COV2.S vaccine versus placebo. The chain's CDR3 is CASSFPPDTGESYEQYF. In DNA form, the CDR3 reads TGTGCCAGCAGCTTTCCTCCCGACACGGGAGAAAGCTACGAGCAGTACTTC.